A selection of T cell receptor beta chains follows, all from one sample in a study of neurological immune-mediated disorders. TCRdb re-derived calls from the 5' RACE reads in MiXCR, one entry per CDR3 protein. The sample carries over 45,000 distinct CDR3 sequences, 3% to 4% recorded once. The sample was PBMCs. The receptors come from a middle-aged man with multiple sclerosis. Both conserved end residues are part of each CDR3. A D gene is named only where the DNA matches it firmly. Size values are once, few and many counts, or a class for expanded clones, and some rows have none.

cdr3_nt | cdr3_aa | v_call | d_call | cdr3_length | j_call | clone_size
TGCGCCAGCAGCACCAATTACTATGGCTACACCTTC | CASSTNYYGYTF | TRBV5-1 | - | 12 | TRBJ1-2 | few
TGTGCCATCCGGGACAGTAGCAATCAGCCCCAGCATTTT | CAIRDSSNQPQHF | TRBV10-3 | TRBD1 | 13 | TRBJ1-5 | many
TGCAGTGCTAGAGATAAACCGAACACCGGGGAGCTGTTTTTT | CSARDKPNTGELFF | TRBV20-1 | - | 14 | TRBJ2-2 | many
TGCAGTGGACTGGGACAGAACTCTGGCACAGATACGCAGTATTTT | CSGLGQNSGTDTQYF | TRBV20-1 | TRBD1 | 15 | TRBJ2-3 | -
TGTGCCAGCAGTTTTAGGGGACAGGGGGCCGCAACTAATGAAAAACTGTTTTTT | CASSFRGQGAATNEKLFF | TRBV27 | TRBD1 | 18 | TRBJ1-4 | many
TGCGCCAGCAGCTTGGCCAGACAGAGGGAGACCCAGTACTTC | CASSLARQRETQYF | TRBV5-1 | - | 14 | TRBJ2-5 | many
TGCAGTGCCCAGTCCCGGGAGCGGGGCACAGATACGCAGTATTTT | CSAQSRERGTDTQYF | TRBV20-1 | - | 15 | TRBJ2-3 | many
TGTGCCAGCAGTTGGGGGACAGGGAATTACAATGAGCAGTTCTTC | CASSWGTGNYNEQFF | TRBV27 | TRBD1 | 15 | TRBJ2-1 | many
TGTGCCAGCAAGGGGCTCACGAGCACAGATACGCAGTATTTT | CASKGLTSTDTQYF | TRBV11-2 | - | 14 | TRBJ2-3 | many
TGTGCCAGCAGTTCCAGGGTCGTCACTGAAGCTTTCTTT | CASSSRVVTEAFF | TRBV6-2/TRBV6-3 | - | 13 | TRBJ1-1 | -
TGTGCCAGCAGTCAAGCCACCCAGGGGGCTGGAGCTTTCTTT | CASSQATQGAGAFF | TRBV28 | TRBD1 | 14 | TRBJ1-1 | many
TGTGCCAGCAGCTTGGGACAGGGAGGAGAGACCCAGTACTTC | CASSLGQGGETQYF | TRBV5-5 | - | 14 | TRBJ2-5 | many
TGTGCCACCAGTGATCCAATGCAGGGAATCCCGGCCTCTGGAAACACCATATATTTT | CATSDPMQGIPASGNTIYF | TRBV15 | - | 19 | TRBJ1-3 | many
TGTGCCAGCAGTGGGACACCTCAAGAGACCCAGTACTTC | CASSGTPQETQYF | TRBV12-3/TRBV12-4 | - | 13 | TRBJ2-5 | many
TGTGCCAGCAGTCCTGACCCCGGCGAGCAGTACTTC | CASSPDPGEQYF | TRBV12-3/TRBV12-4 | - | 12 | TRBJ2-7 | many
TGTGCCAGCAGCTTGTTCACTGTAACGGGGGCTGGGACTGAAGCTTTCTTT | CASSLFTVTGAGTEAFF | TRBV5-5 | - | 17 | TRBJ1-1 | many
TGTGCCAGCAGCATCCAGCGGGGCCAAGAGACCCAGTACTTC | CASSIQRGQETQYF | TRBV5-6 | TRBD2 | 14 | TRBJ2-5 | many
TGCGCCAGCAGCCCGCGGGAGAACTATGGCTACACCTTC | CASSPRENYGYTF | TRBV5-1 | - | 13 | TRBJ1-2 | many
TGTGCCAGCAGCCCTCGCCACGGAATGAACACTGAAGCTTTCTTT | CASSPRHGMNTEAFF | TRBV12-3/TRBV12-4 | - | 15 | TRBJ1-1 | many
TGTGCCAGCAGCCTAGCGGGGGGGCTGGAGACCCAGTACTTC | CASSLAGGLETQYF | TRBV27 | TRBD2 | 14 | TRBJ2-5 | many
TGTGCCATCAGCCTAAACCCGACAGGGAGTAACTATGGCTACACCTTC | CAISLNPTGSNYGYTF | TRBV10-3 | TRBD1 | 16 | TRBJ1-2 | many
TGTGCTAGTGGTCAGGACAGAACCTACGAGCAGTACTTC | CASGQDRTYEQYF | TRBV12-5 | - | 13 | TRBJ2-7 | -
TGTGCCAGCAGCCCTTTAGCAGGGACGCTAGGCTACACCTTC | CASSPLAGTLGYTF | TRBV12-3/TRBV12-4 | - | 14 | TRBJ1-2 | many
TGTGCCACCAGTGATCCCGGGACAGGGAACACCGGGGAGCTGTTTTTT | CATSDPGTGNTGELFF | TRBV24-1 | TRBD1 | 16 | TRBJ2-2 | few
TGTGCCAGCAGGGGGGACCTTCAAGAGACCCAGTACTTC | CASRGDLQETQYF | TRBV28 | - | 13 | TRBJ2-5 | few
TGCGCCAGCAGCCCTGGACAGGGAGGTCATTCACCCCTCCACTTT | CASSPGQGGHSPLHF | TRBV5-1 | TRBD1 | 15 | TRBJ1-6 | many
TGTGCCAGCACCTCCGTTCGACGGCTAGCGGGGGGGTACAATGAGCAGTTCTTC | CASTSVRRLAGGYNEQFF | TRBV28 | TRBD2 | 18 | TRBJ2-1 | many
TGCAGTGCCTTTAGGCAGGCTACTAATTCACCCCTCCACTTT | CSAFRQATNSPLHF | TRBV20-1 | - | 14 | TRBJ1-6 | many
TGCAGTGCTCCTTCCCGGGACAGGGGGCGTTACGATGGCTACACCTTC | CSAPSRDRGRYDGYTF | TRBV20-1 | TRBD1 | 16 | TRBJ1-2 | many
TGCAGCGTTGGCTTAGTGAGCGGGGGAGGGTCCGGGGAGCTGTTTTTT | CSVGLVSGGGSGELFF | TRBV29-1 | TRBD2 | 16 | TRBJ2-2 | many
TGTGCCAGCGGGACAGGAGTCACAGATACGCAGTATTTT | CASGTGVTDTQYF | TRBV12-3/TRBV12-4 | TRBD1 | 13 | TRBJ2-3 | many
TGCAGTGCTAGAGATACTAGCGGGCAAGAGACCCAGTACTTC | CSARDTSGQETQYF | TRBV20-1 | TRBD2 | 14 | TRBJ2-5 | many
TGTGCCAGCAGCTTAGACAGCGGGGGGGCGCAAGAGACCCAGTACTTC | CASSLDSGGAQETQYF | TRBV7-2 | TRBD2 | 16 | TRBJ2-5 | many
TGTGCCAGCAGTGTAGGCCCCGGAAACACCATATATTTT | CASSVGPGNTIYF | TRBV27 | - | 13 | TRBJ1-3 | many
TGTGCCAGCAGTGCCCGACAGGGACCGTATCAGCCCCAGCATTTT | CASSARQGPYQPQHF | TRBV6-6 | TRBD1 | 15 | TRBJ1-5 | many
TGCGCCAGCAGCTTCGGCGGAGACGCTGAAGCTTTCTTT | CASSFGGDAEAFF | TRBV5-1 | - | 13 | TRBJ1-1 | many
TGTGCCAGCAGTTACGGGCAGGGGGGCTACAATGAGCAGTTCTTC | CASSYGQGGYNEQFF | TRBV6-5 | - | 15 | TRBJ2-1 | many
TGCAGTGCTAGGGCACTTAGCAATCAGCCCCAGCATTTT | CSARALSNQPQHF | TRBV20-1 | - | 13 | TRBJ1-5 | many
TGCAGTGCTAGTCTCGGACAGGGACGCTCACCCCTCCACTTT | CSASLGQGRSPLHF | TRBV20-1 | TRBD1 | 14 | TRBJ1-6 | many
TGTGCCAGCAGCGTAGAAGGGTTCACAGATACGCAGTATTTT | CASSVEGFTDTQYF | TRBV9 | - | 14 | TRBJ2-3 | many
TGTGCCAGCAGCTTAGCCTGGGGCCTAATCTACAATGAGCAGTTCTTC | CASSLAWGLIYNEQFF | TRBV7-8 | - | 16 | TRBJ2-1 | many
TGCGCCAGCAGCCACGGGGACAGGACACCCTACGAGCAGTACTTC | CASSHGDRTPYEQYF | TRBV4-1 | TRBD1 | 15 | TRBJ2-7 | -
TGTGCCAGCAGCTTGGGAGGCGGAGAGACCCAGTACTTC | CASSLGGGETQYF | TRBV5-5 | - | 13 | TRBJ2-5 | many
TGCAGTGTACAGGGGCCCACCAATCAGCCCCAGCATTTT | CSVQGPTNQPQHF | TRBV20-1 | TRBD1 | 13 | TRBJ1-5 | many
TGCGCCAGCAGCTTGTCCTCCGGGGGCCCTGACGAGCAGTACTTC | CASSLSSGGPDEQYF | TRBV5-1 | - | 15 | TRBJ2-7 | -
TGTGCCAGCAGTCCCGGGACTTCGAGGGATTCACCCCTCAACTTT | CASSPGTSRDSPLNF | TRBV6-6 | - | 15 | TRBJ1-6 | once